This T cell receptor beta chain was documented in a study of shared clonotypes between healthy human individuals. Turning to the study itself: Each donor contributed plates that comprised three CD4 naive, three CD4 memory, two CD8 naive and one CD8 memory.

From germline, CDR1 is SNHLY and CDR2 FYNNEI. V lost 1 base, J lost 4 bases, and 5 bases stayed unmatched. The CDR3 has 15 amino acids. Each of the donors was a healthy adult who was HIV-negative and had not had a recent acute infection or vaccination. This clone was recorded once. This table comes from immunoSEQ multiplex PCR, and its TCRdb copy is limited to in-frame clones, with some not included. The sample contains some 1 million clones, about 74% of which appear only once. The clonotype was recovered from a young man in good health. The specimen sequenced was memory CD4+ T cells sorted from blood. The subset: CD45RA-negative fraction. The chain is built from TRBV2 and TRBJ2-5; 8 bases match TRBD2. The CDR3 nucleotides are TGTGCCAGCAGTGAAGGCCTAGCGGGCCCAGAGACCCAGTACTTC. Translation: CASSEGLAGPETQYF.